This T cell receptor beta chain was profiled in a study of T cell repertoires in cytomegalovirus infection. In germline, CDR1 is SGHDT, CDR2 YYEEEE. J gave up 0 bases and V 3 bases, and 4 bases lay outside the gene matches. The CDR3 is 15 residues long. TCRdb reanalysed the reads using MiXCR and keeps one entry per CDR3 protein. The table shows approximately 490,000 distinct CDR3 sequences, with 11% occurring only once. In its sample, this clonotype was seen many times. The sample taken for sequencing was PBMCs. The chain combines TRBV5-6 with TRBJ2-3; the match to TRBD1 covers 7 bases. This clonotype was obtained from a human donor in good health (CMV status not recorded). Some clones in this sample may be carry-over from other donors' samples. CDR3 DNA: TGTGCCAGCAGCTCCGGGACAGCAAGCACAGATACGCAGTATTTT. Its protein product is CASSSGTASTDTQYF.